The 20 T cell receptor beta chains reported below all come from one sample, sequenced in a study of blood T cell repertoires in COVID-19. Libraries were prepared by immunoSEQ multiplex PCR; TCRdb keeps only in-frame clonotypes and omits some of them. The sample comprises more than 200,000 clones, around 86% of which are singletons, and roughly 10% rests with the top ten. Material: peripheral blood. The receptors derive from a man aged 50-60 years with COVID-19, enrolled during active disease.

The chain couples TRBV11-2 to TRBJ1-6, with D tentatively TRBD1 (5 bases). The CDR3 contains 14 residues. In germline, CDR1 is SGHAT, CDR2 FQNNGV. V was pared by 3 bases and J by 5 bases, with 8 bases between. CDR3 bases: TGTGCCAGCAGCTTGCCAGGGAATAATTCACCCCTCCACTTT. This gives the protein CASSLPGNNSPLHF.

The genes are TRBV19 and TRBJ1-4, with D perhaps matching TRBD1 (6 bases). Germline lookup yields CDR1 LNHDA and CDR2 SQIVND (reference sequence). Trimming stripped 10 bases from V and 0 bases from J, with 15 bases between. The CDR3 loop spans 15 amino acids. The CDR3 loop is CATMRQASTNEKLFF. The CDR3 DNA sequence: TGTGCCACTATGCGACAGGCGTCAACTAATGAAAAACTGTTTTTT.

CDR3 nucleotide sequence: TGTGCCAGTAGTATCCAGGGGTTCGGGGAGACCCAGTACTTC. Residues: CASSIQGFGETQYF. The V call is TRBV19, the J call TRBJ2-5; tentative D call: TRBD1 (6 bases). Trimming shortened V by 3 bases and J by 5 bases, and 13 bases separated the two germline ends. In germline, CDR1 is LNHDA, CDR2 SQIVND (reference sequence). The CDR3 has 14 amino acids.

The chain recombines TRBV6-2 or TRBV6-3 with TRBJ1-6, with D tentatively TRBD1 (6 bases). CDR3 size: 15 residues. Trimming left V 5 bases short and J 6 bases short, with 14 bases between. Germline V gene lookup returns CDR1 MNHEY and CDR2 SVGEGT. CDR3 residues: CASSLQDRSNSPLHF. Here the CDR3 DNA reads TGTGCCAGCAGTCTTCAAGACAGGAGTAATTCACCCCTCCACTTT.

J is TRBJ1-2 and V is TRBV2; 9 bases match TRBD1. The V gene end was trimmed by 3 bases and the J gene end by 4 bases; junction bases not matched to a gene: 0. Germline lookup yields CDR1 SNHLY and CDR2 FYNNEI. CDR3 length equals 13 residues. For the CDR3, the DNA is TGTGCCAGCAGTGAGGGACAGGGCTATGGCTACACCTTC. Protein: CASSEGQGYGYTF.

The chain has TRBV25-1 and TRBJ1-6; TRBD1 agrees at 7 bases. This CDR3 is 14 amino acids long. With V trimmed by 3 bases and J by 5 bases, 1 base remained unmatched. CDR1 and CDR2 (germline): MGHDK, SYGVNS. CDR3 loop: CASSEDRNNSPLHF. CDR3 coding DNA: TGTGCCAGCAGTGAGGACAGGAATAATTCACCCCTCCACTTT.

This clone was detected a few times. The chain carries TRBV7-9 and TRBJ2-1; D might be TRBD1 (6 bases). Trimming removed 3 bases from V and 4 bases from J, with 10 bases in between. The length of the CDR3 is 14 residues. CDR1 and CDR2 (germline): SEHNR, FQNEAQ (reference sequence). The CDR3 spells CASSFRGKYNEQFF. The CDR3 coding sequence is TGTGCCAGCAGCTTTAGGGGGAAATACAATGAGCAGTTCTTC.

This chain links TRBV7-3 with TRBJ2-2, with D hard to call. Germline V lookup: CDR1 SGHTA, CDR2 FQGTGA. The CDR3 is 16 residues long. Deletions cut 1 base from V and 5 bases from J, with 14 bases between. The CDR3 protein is CASSLMSAERTGELFF. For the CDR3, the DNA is TGTGCCAGCAGCTTAATGTCGGCGGAACGAACCGGGGAGCTGTTTTTT.

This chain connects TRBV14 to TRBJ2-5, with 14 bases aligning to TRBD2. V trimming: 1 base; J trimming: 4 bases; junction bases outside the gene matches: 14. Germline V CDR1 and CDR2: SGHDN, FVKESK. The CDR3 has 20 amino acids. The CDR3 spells CASSQAAGLAGVSAGETQYF. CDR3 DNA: TGTGCCAGCAGCCAAGCAGCGGGACTAGCGGGAGTATCGGCGGGAGAGACCCAGTACTTC.

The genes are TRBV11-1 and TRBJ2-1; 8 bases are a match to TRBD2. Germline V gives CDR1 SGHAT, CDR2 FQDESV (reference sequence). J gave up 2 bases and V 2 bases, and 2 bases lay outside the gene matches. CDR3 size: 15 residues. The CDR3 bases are TGTGCCAGCAGCTTATTGCGGGGGGCCTACAATGAGCAGTTCTTC. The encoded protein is CASSLLRGAYNEQFF.

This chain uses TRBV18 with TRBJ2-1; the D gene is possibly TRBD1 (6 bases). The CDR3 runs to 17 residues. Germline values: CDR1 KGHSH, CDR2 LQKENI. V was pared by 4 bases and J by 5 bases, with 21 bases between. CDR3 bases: TGTGCCAGCTCACGCTCCTCCGGGACAACGCAGAACAATGAGCAGTTCTTC. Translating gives CASSRSSGTTQNNEQFF.

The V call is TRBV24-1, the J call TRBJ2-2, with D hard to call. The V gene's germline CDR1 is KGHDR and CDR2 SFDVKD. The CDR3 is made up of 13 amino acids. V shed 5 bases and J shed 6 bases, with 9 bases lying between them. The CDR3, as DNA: TGTGCCACCAGTGCCGGGTTCGCCGGGGAGCTGTTTTTT. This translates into CATSAGFAGELFF.

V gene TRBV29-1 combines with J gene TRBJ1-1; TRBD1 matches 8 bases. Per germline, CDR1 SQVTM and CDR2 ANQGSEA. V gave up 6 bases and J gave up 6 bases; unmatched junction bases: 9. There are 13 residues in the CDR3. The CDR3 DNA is TGCAGCGTGTGGACAGGGTTTTCGTCTGAAGCTTTCTTT. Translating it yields CSVWTGFSSEAFF.

The CDR3 is CSVGGTATTYTYNEQFF. The CDR3 DNA sequence: TGCAGCGTTGGCGGGACAGCGACAACTTACACCTACAATGAGCAGTTCTTC. The chain carries TRBV29-1 and TRBJ2-1; D may be TRBD1 (7 bases). The CDR3 contains 17 residues. Deletions cut 4 bases from V and 2 bases from J, with 21 bases between. The germline CDR1 and CDR2 sequences are SQVTM and ANQGSEA.

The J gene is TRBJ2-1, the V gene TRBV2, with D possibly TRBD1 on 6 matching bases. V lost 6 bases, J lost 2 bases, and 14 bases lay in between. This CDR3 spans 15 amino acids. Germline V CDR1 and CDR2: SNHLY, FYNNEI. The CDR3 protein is CASRESGTPYNEQFF. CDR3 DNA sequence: TGTGCCAGCAGAGAGTCGGGGACACCCTACAATGAGCAGTTCTTC.

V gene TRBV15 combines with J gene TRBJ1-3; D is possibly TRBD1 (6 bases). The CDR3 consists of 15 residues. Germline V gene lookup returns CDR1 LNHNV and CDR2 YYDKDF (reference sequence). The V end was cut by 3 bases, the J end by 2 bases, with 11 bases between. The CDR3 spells CATSSIQGTGNTIYF. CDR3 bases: TGTGCCACCAGCAGCATACAGGGTACTGGAAACACCATATATTTT.

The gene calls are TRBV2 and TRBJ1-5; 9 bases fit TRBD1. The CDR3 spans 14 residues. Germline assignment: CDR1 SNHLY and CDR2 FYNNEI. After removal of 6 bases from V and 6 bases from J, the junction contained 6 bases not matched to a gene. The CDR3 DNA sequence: TGTGCCAGCAGACAGGGGGCGGGAGGTCAGCCCCAGCATTTT. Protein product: CASRQGAGGQPQHF.

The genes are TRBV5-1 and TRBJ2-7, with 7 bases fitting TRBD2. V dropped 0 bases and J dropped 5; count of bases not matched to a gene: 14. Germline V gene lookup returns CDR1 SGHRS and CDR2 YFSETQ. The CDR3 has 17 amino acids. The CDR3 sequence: CASSLGFRAGLPDEQYF. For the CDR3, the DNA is TGCGCCAGCAGCTTGGGTTTTCGAGCGGGACTACCGGACGAGCAGTACTTC.

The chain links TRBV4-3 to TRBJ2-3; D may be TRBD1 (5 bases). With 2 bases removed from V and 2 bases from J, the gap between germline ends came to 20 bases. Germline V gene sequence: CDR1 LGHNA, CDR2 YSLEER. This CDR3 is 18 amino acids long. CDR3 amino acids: CASSQMLGQDRFTDTQYF. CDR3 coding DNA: TGCGCCAGCAGCCAAATGCTCGGACAAGATCGATTCACAGATACGCAGTATTTT.

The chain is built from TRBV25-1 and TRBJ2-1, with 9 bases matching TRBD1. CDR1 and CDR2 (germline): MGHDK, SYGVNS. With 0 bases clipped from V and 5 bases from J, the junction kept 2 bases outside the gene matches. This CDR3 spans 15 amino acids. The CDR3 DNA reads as TGTGCCAGCAGTGAATATGGGACAGGGAACAATGAGCAGTTCTTC. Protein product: CASSEYGTGNNEQFF.